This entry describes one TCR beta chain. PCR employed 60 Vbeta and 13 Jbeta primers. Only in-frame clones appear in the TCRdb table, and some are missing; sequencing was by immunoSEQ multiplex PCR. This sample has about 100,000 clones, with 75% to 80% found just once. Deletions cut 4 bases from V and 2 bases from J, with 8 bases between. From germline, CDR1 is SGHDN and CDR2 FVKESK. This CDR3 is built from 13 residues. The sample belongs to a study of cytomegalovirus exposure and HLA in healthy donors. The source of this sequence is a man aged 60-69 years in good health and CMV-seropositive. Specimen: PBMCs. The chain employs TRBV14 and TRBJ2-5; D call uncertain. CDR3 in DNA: TGTGCCAGCAGCCCCCGGGTACAAGAGACCCAGTACTTC. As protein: CASSPRVQETQYF.